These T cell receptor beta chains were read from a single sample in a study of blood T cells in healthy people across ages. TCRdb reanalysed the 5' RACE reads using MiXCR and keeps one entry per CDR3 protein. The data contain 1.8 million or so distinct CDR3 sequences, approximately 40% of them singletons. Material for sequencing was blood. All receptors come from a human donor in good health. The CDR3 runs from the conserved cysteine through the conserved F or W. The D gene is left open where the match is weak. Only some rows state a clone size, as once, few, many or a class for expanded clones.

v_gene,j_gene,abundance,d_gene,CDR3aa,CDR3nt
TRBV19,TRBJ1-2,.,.,CASRPQGRDGYTF,TGTGCCAGTAGACCCCAGGGAAGAGATGGCTACACCTTC
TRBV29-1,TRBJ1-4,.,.,CSVVAATNEKLFF,TGCAGCGTTGTCGCAGCAACTAATGAAAAACTGTTTTTT
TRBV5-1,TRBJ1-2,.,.,CASSLFGAGYGYTF,TGCGCCAGCAGCTTATTTGGTGCGGGCTATGGCTACACCTTC
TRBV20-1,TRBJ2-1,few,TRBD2,CSASSGGGYNEQFF,TGCAGTGCTAGTTCGGGGGGGGGATACAATGAGCAGTTCTTC
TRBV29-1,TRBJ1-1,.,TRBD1,CSVGRGTATEAFF,TGCAGCGTCGGGCGAGGGACAGCCACTGAAGCTTTCTTT
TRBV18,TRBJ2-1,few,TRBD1,CASSTGTGDYNEQFF,TGTGCCAGCTCAACCGGGACAGGGGACTACAATGAGCAGTTCTTC
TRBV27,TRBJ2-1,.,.,CASSPSWGAWYNEQFF,TGTGCCAGCAGTCCCTCGTGGGGGGCATGGTACAATGAGCAGTTCTTC
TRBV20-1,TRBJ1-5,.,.,CSARINSNQPQHF,TGCAGTGCTAGAATCAATAGCAATCAGCCCCAGCATTTT
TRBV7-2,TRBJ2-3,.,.,CASSLASPRDIFYLHTDTQYF,TGTGCCAGCAGCTTAGCATCGCCCCGGGACATATTCTACCTACACACAGATACGCAGTATTTT
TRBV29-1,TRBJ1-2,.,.,CSAPLAGGYTF,TGCAGCGCCCCCTTGGCGGGTGGCTACACCTTC
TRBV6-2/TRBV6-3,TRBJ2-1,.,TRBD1,CASSYSGQGWNERFF,TGTGCCAGCAGTTACTCTGGACAGGGGTGGAATGAGCGGTTCTTC
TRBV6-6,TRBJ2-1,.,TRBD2,CASSYRTAGGRGEQFF,TGTGCCAGCAGTTACCGTACAGCGGGGGGCCGGGGTGAGCAGTTCTTC
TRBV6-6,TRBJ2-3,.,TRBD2,CASSYSPGGPPGTQYF,TGTGCCAGCAGTTACTCCCCGGGGGGACCGCCGGGTACGCAGTATTTT
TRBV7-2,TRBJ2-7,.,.,CASESGDSSYNEQYF,TGTGCCAGCGAGTCGGGGGATAGCTCCTACAATGAGCAGTACTTC
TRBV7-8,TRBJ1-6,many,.,CASSPRQDTTQDSPLHF,TGTGCCAGCAGCCCAAGACAAGACACCACTCAGGATTCACCCCTCCACTTT
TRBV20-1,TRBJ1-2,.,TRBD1,CSAHPGTGINGYTF,TGCAGTGCTCACCCCGGGACAGGGATCAATGGCTACACCTTC
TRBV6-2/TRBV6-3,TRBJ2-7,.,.,CASISHHGTAVNEQYF,TGTGCCAGCATTAGTCACCACGGGACCGCCGTTAACGAGCAGTACTTC
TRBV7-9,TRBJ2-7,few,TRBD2,CASSLDADGRWYF,TGTGCCAGCAGCTTAGATGCGGACGGGAGGTGGTACTTC
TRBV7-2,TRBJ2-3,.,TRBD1,CASRLTGTSTDTQYF,TGTGCCAGCAGATTGACAGGGACCAGCACAGATACGCAGTATTTT
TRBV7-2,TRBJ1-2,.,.,CASVASGFYGYTF,TGTGCCAGCGTAGCCTCAGGGTTCTATGGCTACACCTTC
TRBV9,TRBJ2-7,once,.,CASSASAEPAYEQYF,TGTGCCAGCAGCGCCTCAGCGGAGCCCGCTTACGAGCAGTACTTC
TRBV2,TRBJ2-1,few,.,CATLGQILNNEQFF,TGTGCCACCCTTGGACAGATACTTAACAATGAGCAGTTCTTC
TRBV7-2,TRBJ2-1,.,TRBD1,CTSSPRSDRASSYNEQFF,TGTACCAGCAGCCCCCGGTCCGACAGGGCTAGCTCCTACAATGAGCAGTTCTTC
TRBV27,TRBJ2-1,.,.,CASSWWGPYNEQFF,TGTGCCAGCAGTTGGTGGGGACCCTACAATGAGCAGTTCTTC
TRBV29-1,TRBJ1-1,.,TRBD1,CSGGTANTEAFF,TGCAGCGGCGGGACAGCGAACACTGAAGCTTTCTTT
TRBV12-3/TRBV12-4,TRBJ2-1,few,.,CASSLGGAINEQFF,TGTGCCAGCAGTTTGGGGGGGGCTATAAATGAGCAGTTCTTC
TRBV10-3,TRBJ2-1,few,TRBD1,CAISESGRGQLIGREQFF,TGTGCCATCAGTGAGTCGGGCAGGGGGCAGTTAATCGGGCGTGAGCAGTTCTTC
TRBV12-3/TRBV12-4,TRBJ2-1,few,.,CASSLGPDLNEQFF,TGTGCCAGCAGTTTAGGCCCTGACCTCAATGAGCAGTTCTTC
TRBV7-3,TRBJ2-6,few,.,CASSLYNYLGAEGEGANVLTF,TGTGCCAGCAGCTTATACAATTACCTAGGTGCTGAGGGGGAAGGGGCCAACGTCCTGACTTTC
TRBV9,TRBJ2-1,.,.,CAGSVGGQGSYNEQFF,TGTGCCGGCAGCGTAGGGGGGCAGGGATCCTACAATGAGCAGTTCTTC
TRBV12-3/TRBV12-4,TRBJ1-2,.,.,CASSFQTGNYGYTF,TGTGCCAGCAGTTTTCAGACCGGAAACTATGGCTACACCTTC
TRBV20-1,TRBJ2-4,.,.,CSASLGQQETLYF,TGCAGTGCTAGTCTCGGACAACAAGAGACCCTGTACTTC
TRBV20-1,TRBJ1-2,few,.,CSASKPTTVNGYTF,TGCAGTGCTTCCAAACCGACGACCGTTAATGGCTACACCTTC
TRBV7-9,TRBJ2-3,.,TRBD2,CASSLIAGVEADTQYF,TGTGCCAGCAGCTTAATAGCGGGGGTAGAAGCAGATACGCAGTATTTT
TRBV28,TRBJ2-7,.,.,CASTTAVRAYEQYF,TGTGCCAGCACGACGGCGGTTCGAGCCTACGAGCAGTACTTC
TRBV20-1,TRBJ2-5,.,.,CSARGSRQETQYF,TGCAGTGCTAGGGGCAGTCGACAAGAGACCCAGTACTTC
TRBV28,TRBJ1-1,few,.,CASRLKFMNTEAFF,TGTGCCAGCAGGTTGAAATTCATGAACACTGAAGCTTTCTTT
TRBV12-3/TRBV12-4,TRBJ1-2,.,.,CASSLWAGLTYGYTF,TGTGCCAGCAGTTTGTGGGCAGGGCTCACCTATGGCTACACCTTC
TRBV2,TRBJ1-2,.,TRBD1,CASSERTGMNYGYTF,TGTGCCAGCAGTGAACGGACAGGGATGAACTATGGCTACACCTTC
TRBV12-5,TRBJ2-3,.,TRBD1,CASGFSTTGGFSTDTQYF,TGTGCTAGTGGTTTCTCGACCACAGGGGGCTTCAGCACAGATACGCAGTATTTT
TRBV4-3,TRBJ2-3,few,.,CASSQDGAGWADTQYF,TGCGCCAGCAGCCAAGATGGCGCGGGGTGGGCAGATACGCAGTATTTT
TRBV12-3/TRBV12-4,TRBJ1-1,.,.,CASRETDEAFF,TGTGCCAGCAGGGAGACAGATGAAGCTTTCTTT
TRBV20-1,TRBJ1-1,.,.,CSAKYGTTQTTFF,TGCAGTGCTAAATACGGGACCACCCAAACCACTTTCTTT
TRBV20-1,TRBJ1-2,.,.,CSALPGRLYGYTF,TGCAGTGCTTTACCGGGACGGCTCTATGGCTACACCTTC
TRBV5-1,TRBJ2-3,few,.,CASSLDAGRTDTQYF,TGCGCCAGCAGCTTGGATGCTGGACGGACAGATACGCAGTATTTT
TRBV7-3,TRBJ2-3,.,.,CASSLRDGLTDTQYF,TGTGCCAGCAGCTTAAGAGACGGACTGACAGATACGCAGTATTTT
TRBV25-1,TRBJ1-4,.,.,CASAKGFLEKLFF,TGTGCCAGTGCTAAGGGATTTCTGGAAAAACTGTTTTTT
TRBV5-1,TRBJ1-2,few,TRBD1,CASSRGTGEYYYGYTF,TGCGCCAGCAGCCGAGGGACAGGGGAGTATTACTATGGCTACACCTTC
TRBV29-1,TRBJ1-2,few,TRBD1,CSAVTGGGNYGYTF,TGCAGCGCCGTAACAGGGGGAGGTAACTATGGCTACACCTTC
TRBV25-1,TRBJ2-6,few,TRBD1,CASSPRTGGESGANVLTF,TGTGCCAGCAGTCCCCGGACAGGGGGCGAATCTGGGGCCAACGTCCTGACTTTC
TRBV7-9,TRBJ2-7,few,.,CASSPNLDTYEQYF,TGTGCCAGCAGCCCAAACCTCGACACCTACGAGCAGTACTTC
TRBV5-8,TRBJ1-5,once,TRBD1,CASSFMTGIKYQPQHF,TGTGCCAGCAGCTTTATGACAGGGATCAAGTATCAGCCCCAGCATTTT
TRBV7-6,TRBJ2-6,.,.,CASSQSSTRSSGANVRTF,TGTGCCAGCAGCCAAAGCTCGACCAGGAGCTCTGGGGCCAACGTCCGGACTTTC
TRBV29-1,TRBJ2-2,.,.,CSVEFGVSTGELFF,TGCAGCGTTGAGTTTGGGGTCAGCACCGGGGAGCTGTTTTTT
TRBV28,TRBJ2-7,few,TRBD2,CASSTLILADKYEQYF,TGTGCCAGCAGTACCTTAATACTAGCGGATAAGTACGAGCAGTACTTC
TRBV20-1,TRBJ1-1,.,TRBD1,CSARAPTGGNTEAFF,TGCAGTGCTAGAGCCCCGACAGGGGGGAACACTGAAGCTTTCTTT
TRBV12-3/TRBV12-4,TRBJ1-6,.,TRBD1,CASTQRGPNNSPLHF,TGTGCCAGCACCCAGAGGGGGCCGAATAATTCACCCCTCCACTTT